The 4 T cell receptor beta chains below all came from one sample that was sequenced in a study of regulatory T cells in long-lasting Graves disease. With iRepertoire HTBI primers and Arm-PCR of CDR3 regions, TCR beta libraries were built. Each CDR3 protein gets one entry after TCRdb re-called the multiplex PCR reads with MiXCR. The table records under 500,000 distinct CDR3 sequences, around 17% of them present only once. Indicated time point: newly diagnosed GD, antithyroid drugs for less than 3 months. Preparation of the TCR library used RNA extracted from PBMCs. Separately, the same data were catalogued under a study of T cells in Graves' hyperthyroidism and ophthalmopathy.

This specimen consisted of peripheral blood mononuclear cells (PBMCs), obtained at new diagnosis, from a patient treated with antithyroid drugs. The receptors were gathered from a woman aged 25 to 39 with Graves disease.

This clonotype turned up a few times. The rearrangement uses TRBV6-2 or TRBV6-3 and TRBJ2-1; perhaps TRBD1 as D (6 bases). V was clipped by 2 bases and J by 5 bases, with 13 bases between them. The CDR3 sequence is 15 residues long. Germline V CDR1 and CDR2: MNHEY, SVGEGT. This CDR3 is CASSYPGDIHNEQFF. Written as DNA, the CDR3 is TGTGCCAGCAGTTACCCCGGGGACATACACAATGAGCAGTTCTTC.

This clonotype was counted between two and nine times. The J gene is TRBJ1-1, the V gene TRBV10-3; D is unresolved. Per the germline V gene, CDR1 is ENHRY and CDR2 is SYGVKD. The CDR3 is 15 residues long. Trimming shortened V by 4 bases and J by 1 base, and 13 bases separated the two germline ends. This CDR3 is CAISAQSNGNTEAFF. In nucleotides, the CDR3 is TGTGCCATCAGTGCCCAGTCGAACGGGAACACTGAAGCTTTCTTT.

The CDR3 sequence: CASSLGRTDGYTF. Here the CDR3 DNA reads TGTGCCAGCAGCTTAGGCAGGACAGATGGCTACACCTTC. The rearrangement joins TRBV11-2 to TRBJ1-2; TRBD1 is a possible D gene (6 bases). Germline assignment: CDR1 SGHAT and CDR2 FQNNGV. The V end lost 1 base, the J end lost 6 bases, and 9 bases lay between the germline ends. CDR3 length: 13 amino acids. Based on the CDR3 plus reference TRBV11-2 and TRBJ1-2, the full variable domain is EAGVAQSPRYKIIEKRQSVAFWCNPISGHATLYWYQQILGQGPKLLIQFQNNGVVDDSQLPKDRFSAERLKGVDSTLKIQPAKLEDSAVYLCASSLGRTDGYTFGSGTRLTVV.

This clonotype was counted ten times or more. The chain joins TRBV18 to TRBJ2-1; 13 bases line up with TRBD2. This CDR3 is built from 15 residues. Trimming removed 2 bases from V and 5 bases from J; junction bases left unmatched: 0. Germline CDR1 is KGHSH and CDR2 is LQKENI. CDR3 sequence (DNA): TGTGCCAGCTCACCAGGACTAGCGGGAGACAATGAGCAGTTCTTC. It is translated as CASSPGLAGDNEQFF.